Following are 20 T cell receptor beta chains from one sample sequenced in a study of CD8+ T cells in alopecia areata (dated by TCRdb to the late 2010s). The time point label of this sample denotes: baseline before oral tofacitinib. The receptor library was made with the immunoSEQ multiplex PCR assay. To provide template for TCR sequencing, every sample had RNA extracted and reverse transcribed into cDNA. TCRdb provides this immuneACCESS table in a form limited to in-frame rearrangements. Some clones are lacking; in checked studies, under half of them reflect an unresolved V gene, and why the rest are absent is not known. The sample records some 150,000 clones, 40% to 60% of which are singletons. Just under 20% of the sample is in the top ten clones. The sample was CD8+ T cells sorted from blood, taken at week 0. These receptors were collected from a human donor with alopecia areata.

The chain links TRBV27 to TRBJ1-1, with TRBD1 matching 8 bases. After removal of 5 bases from V and 3 bases from J, the junction contained 8 bases not matched to a gene. The CDR3 runs 15 residues. Germline values: CDR1 MNHEY, CDR2 SMNVEV (reference sequence). CDR3 coding DNA: TGTGCCAGCAGTCCCAGGGGGCTGGGGGACACTGAAGCTTTCTTT. Its protein product is CASSPRGLGDTEAFF.

This rearrangement joins TRBV30 to TRBJ2-3; D not certain. This CDR3 comprises 14 residues. With 2 bases removed from V and 0 bases from J, the gap between germline ends came to 9 bases. Germline assignment: CDR1 GTSNPN and CDR2 SVGIG (reference sequence). For the CDR3, the DNA is TGTGCCTGGAGTCGGACGGCTAGCACAGATACGCAGTATTTT. This encodes CAWSRTASTDTQYF.

This sequence joins TRBV13 and TRBJ2-5, with 8 positions matching TRBD2. The CDR3 consists of 16 residues. Losses at the gene ends were 0 bases for V and 1 base for J; bases not matched to a gene: 4. CDR1 PRHDT and CDR2 FYEKMQ come from the germline V gene (reference sequence). The CDR3 sequence is CASSLGAGDPQETQYF. Written as DNA, the CDR3 is TGTGCCAGCAGCTTAGGAGCGGGGGATCCCCAAGAGACCCAGTACTTC.

V usage is TRBV6-1 and J usage is TRBJ2-7; D unresolved. The CDR3 is 13 residues long. Germline V gene data show CDR1 as MNHNS and CDR2 as SASEGT. Deletions cut 6 bases from V and 7 bases from J, with 16 bases between. Written as DNA, the CDR3 is TGTGCCAGCAGGGTAAAGATAGTGGAAGAGCAGTACTTC. This sequence encodes CASRVKIVEEQYF.

The chain combines TRBV5-6 with TRBJ2-5; 7 nucleotides align to TRBD1. CDR3 length: 15 residues. V dropped 3 bases and J dropped 2; count of bases not matched to a gene: 7. Germline V gives CDR1 SGHDT, CDR2 YYEEEE. CDR3 bases: TGTGCCAGCAGCTGGGGGACAGCGATACAAGAGACCCAGTACTTC. It specifies CASSWGTAIQETQYF.

Concerning this clone itself: In the same sample, other DNA sequences code for this CDR3. The chain is built from TRBV30 and TRBJ2-7; D is tentatively TRBD1 or TRBD2 (5 bases each). CDR3 length: 13 amino acids. The germline gives CDR1 GTSNPN, CDR2 SVGIG (reference sequence). Trimming stripped 1 base from V and 0 bases from J, with 7 bases between. CDR3 protein: CAWSGGASYEQYF. For the CDR3, the DNA is TGTGCCTGGAGTGGAGGGGCCTCCTACGAGCAGTACTTC. Drawing the rest from reference TRBV30 and TRBJ2-7, the complete variable domain is SQTIHQWPATLVQPVGSPLSLECTVEGTSNPNLYWYRQAAGRGLQLLFYSVGIGQISSEVPQNLSASRPQDRQFILSSKKLLLSDSGFYLCAWSGGASYEQYFGPGTRLTVT.

The gene calls are TRBV29-1 and TRBJ1-2, with TRBD1 matching over 7 bases. V was pared by 3 bases and J by 5 bases, with 6 bases of the junction left unmatched. Looked up from germline, CDR1 is SQVTM and CDR2 is ANQGSEA. This CDR3 spans 13 amino acids. In nucleotides, the CDR3 is TGCAGCGTTGACCAGGGGGGGGTATATGGCTACACCTTC. This sequence encodes CSVDQGGVYGYTF.

V gene TRBV27 combines with J gene TRBJ2-7; D is unresolved. The CDR3 runs to 13 residues. Trimming took 0 bases from V and 0 from J, leaving 3 bases between them. Germline CDR1 MNHEY, CDR2 SMNVEV (reference sequence). Here the CDR3 reads CASSLSNSYEQYF. CDR3 nucleotide sequence: TGTGCCAGCAGTTTATCGAACTCCTACGAGCAGTACTTC.

The chain has TRBV23-1 and TRBJ2-1; a possible D gene is TRBD1 (6 bases). TRBV23-1 is treated as an ORF (open reading frame) with a function not yet certain. Trimming stripped 7 bases from V and 0 bases from J, with 16 bases between. CDR3 length: 16 residues. CDR3 amino acids: CASMLGGHISYNEQFF. The CDR3 DNA reads as TGCGCCAGCATGCTAGGGGGACATATCTCCTACAATGAGCAGTTCTTC.

V is TRBV29-1 and J is TRBJ2-2, with 10 bases identical to TRBD1. The trim removed 2 bases at V and 2 bases at J, leaving 8 bases unmatched. Germline-derived CDR1 and CDR2 are SQVTM and ANQGSEA. The CDR3 is 17 amino acids. CDR3 bases: TGCAGCGTTGAATATGTGGGGACAGGGGCTAACACCGGGGAGCTGTTTTTT. It translates to CSVEYVGTGANTGELFF.

The CDR3 region is CASSDRIDQPQHF. As DNA, the CDR3 is TGTGCCAGCAGTGACAGGATCGATCAGCCCCAGCATTTT. The chain couples TRBV6-4 to TRBJ1-5; D ambiguous. V shed 2 bases and J shed 5 bases, with 7 bases lying between them. The CDR3 has 13 amino acids. CDR1 and CDR2 from the germline V gene are MRHNA and SNTAGT.

DNA of the CDR3: TGCGCCAGCAGCCAAGTTTGGGCGGTGACGAGCTACGAGCAGTACTTC. Its protein product is CASSQVWAVTSYEQYF. The gene calls are TRBV4-1 and TRBJ2-7; D remains ambiguous. Germline CDR1 MGHRA, CDR2 YSYEKL. The CDR3 extends over 16 amino acids. V gave up 1 base and J gave up 3 bases, with 16 bases separating them.

The chain combines TRBV9 with TRBJ2-3; no reliable D call. The V gene lost 3 bases and the J gene lost 2 bases, with 4 bases spanning the gap. Germline values: CDR1 SGDLS, CDR2 YYNGEE. The CDR3 is 12 residues long. The CDR3 here is CASSDYTDTQYF. Written as DNA, the CDR3 is TGTGCCAGCAGCGACTACACAGATACGCAGTATTTT.

Written as DNA, the CDR3 is TGCAGCGTTGAAGGACAGGGATTGAGGGAGCAGTACTTC. This translates into CSVEGQGLREQYF. The chain links TRBV29-1 to TRBJ2-7; 7 nucleotides line up with TRBD1. The CDR3 spans 13 residues. CDR1 SQVTM and CDR2 ANQGSEA come from the germline V gene. Trimming took 1 base from V and 7 from J; bases not matched to a gene: 7.

V usage is TRBV14 and J usage is TRBJ1-2, with D maybe TRBD1 (6 bases). This CDR3 region has 14 residues. From germline, CDR1 is SGHDN and CDR2 FVKESK. V was trimmed by 0 bases and J by 3 bases, leaving 8 bases between them. As DNA, the CDR3 is TGTGCCAGCAGCCAAGAGACAGGACACTATGGCTACACCTTC. It codes for CASSQETGHYGYTF. The variable domain in full, with the rest retrieved from reference TRBV14 and TRBJ1-2, is EAGVTQFPSHSVIEKGQTVTLRCDPISGHDNLYWYRRVMGKEIKFLLHFVKESKQDESGMPNNRFLAERTGGTYSTLKVQPAELEDSGVYFCASSQETGHYGYTFGSGTRLTVV.

The chain joins TRBV29-1 to TRBJ2-3; 9 bases map to TRBD1. Losses at the gene ends were 7 bases for V and 1 base for J; bases not matched to a gene: 12. There are 16 residues in the CDR3. Germline assignment: CDR1 SQVTM and CDR2 ANQGSEA. This CDR3 is CSAVLTGGDGTDTQYF. The CDR3, as DNA: TGCAGCGCTGTACTCACAGGGGGCGACGGCACAGATACGCAGTATTTT.

V and J are TRBV29-1 and TRBJ1-1, with D possibly TRBD1 on 5 matching bases. Germline CDR1 SQVTM, CDR2 ANQGSEA. The CDR3 is 12 amino acids. V was cut by 3 bases and J by 4 bases, with 9 bases left in between. The DNA for the CDR3 is TGCAGCGTTGACCAGGGTGGCACTGAAGCTTTCTTT. Its protein product is CSVDQGGTEAFF.

This chain links TRBV2 with TRBJ2-3, with D perhaps assigned TRBD1 or TRBD2 (5 bases each). The V gene's germline CDR1 is SNHLY and CDR2 FYNNEI. This CDR3 region has 13 residues. Trimming removed 8 bases at V and 1 base at J, with 10 bases between. The CDR3 DNA reads TGTGCCAGCGGGGGACGGGGCACAGATACGCAGTATTTT. Protein product: CASGGRGTDTQYF. Full variable domain (remainder filled in from reference TRBV2 and TRBJ2-3): EPEVTQTPSHQVTQMGQEVILRCVPISNHLYFYWYRQILGQKVEFLVSFYNNEISEKSEIFDDQFSVERPDGSNFTLKIRSTKLEDSAMYFCASGGRGTDTQYFGPGTRLTVL.

This clone turned up a few times. The chain links TRBV21-1 to TRBJ1-2; the table assigns TRBD1, which was not confirmed against the DNA. TRBV21-1 is a pseudogene segment. This CDR3 region has 15 residues. The CDR3 sequence: CASSKGDKEVEGYTF. The CDR3 DNA reads as TGTGCCAGCAGCAAGGGGGACAAAGAGGTGGAAGGCTACACCTTC.

This clone was seen just once. The rearrangement uses TRBV27 and TRBJ2-1, with D uncertain. CDR1 is MNHEY and CDR2 is SMNVEV in the germline V gene (reference sequence). Trimming removed 7 bases at V and 0 bases at J, with 13 bases between. This CDR3 is 15 amino acids long. This CDR3 reads CASTADKSSYNEQFF. For the CDR3, the DNA is TGTGCCAGCACGGCCGACAAGAGCTCCTACAATGAGCAGTTCTTC.